Included here is one TCR beta chain sequence, with context. Its cognate antigen is unknown. This entry belongs to a study of CD8 T cells in Susac syndrome. Broader study findings: No clonal expansion appeared among CD4+ T cells in Susac patients.

The germline V gene has CDR1 DFQATT and CDR2 SNEGSKA (reference sequence). V lost 2 bases and J lost 2, with 9 bases in between. The CDR3 covers 13 residues. A quantity of 0.5 to 1 ug RNA underwent reverse transcription using random hexamers. Amplification of the TCR beta CDR3 was carried out by immunoSEQ multiplex PCR, which spanned a total of 54 Vbeta and 13 Jbeta segments. TCRdb reprocessed the immunoSEQ multiplex PCR reads with MiXCR, giving one entry per CDR3 protein. Of 55,000 to 80,000 distinct CDR3 sequences listed, 93% are singletons. This receptor was taken from a human donor with Susac syndrome. The genes are TRBV20-1 and TRBJ2-5; D not certain. The source material was CD4+ T cells from PBMCs. DNA of the CDR3: TGCAGTGCTAGACAGCCCGAACAAGAGACCCAGTACTTC. Protein: CSARQPEQETQYF.